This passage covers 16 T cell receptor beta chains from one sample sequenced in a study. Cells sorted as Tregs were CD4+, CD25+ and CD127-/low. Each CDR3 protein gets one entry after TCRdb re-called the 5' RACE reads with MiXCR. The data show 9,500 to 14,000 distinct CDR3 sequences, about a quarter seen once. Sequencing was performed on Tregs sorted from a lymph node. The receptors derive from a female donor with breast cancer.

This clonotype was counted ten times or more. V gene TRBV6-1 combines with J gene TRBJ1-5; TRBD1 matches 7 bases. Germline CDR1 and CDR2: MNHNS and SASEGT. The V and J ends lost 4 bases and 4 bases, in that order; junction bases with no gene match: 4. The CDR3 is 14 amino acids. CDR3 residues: CASSVQGWNQPQHF. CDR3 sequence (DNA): TGTGCCAGCAGTGTACAGGGGTGGAATCAGCCCCAGCATTTT.

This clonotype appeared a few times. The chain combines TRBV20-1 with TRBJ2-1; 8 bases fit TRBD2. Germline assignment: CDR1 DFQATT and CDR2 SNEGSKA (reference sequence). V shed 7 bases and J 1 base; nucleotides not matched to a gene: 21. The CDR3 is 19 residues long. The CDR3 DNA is TGCAGTGGGGTCCCCCTACTAGCGGCCTCCGGGATTTCCTACAATGAGCAGTTCTTC. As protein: CSGVPLLAASGISYNEQFF.

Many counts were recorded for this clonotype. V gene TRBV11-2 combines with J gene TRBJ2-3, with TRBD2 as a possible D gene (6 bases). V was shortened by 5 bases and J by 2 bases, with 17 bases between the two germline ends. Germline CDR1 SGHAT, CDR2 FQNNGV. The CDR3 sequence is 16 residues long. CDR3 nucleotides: TGTGCCAGCAGCCCCTTTCCGGAGGGAGCCACAGATACGCAGTATTTT. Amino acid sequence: CASSPFPEGATDTQYF.

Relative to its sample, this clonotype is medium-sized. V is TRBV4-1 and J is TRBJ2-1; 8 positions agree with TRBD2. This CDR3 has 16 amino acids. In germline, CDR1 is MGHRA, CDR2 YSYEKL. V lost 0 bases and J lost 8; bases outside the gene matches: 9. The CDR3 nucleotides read TGCGCCAGCAGCCAAGATGGGAGCGGGAGTTACTATGAGCAGTTCTTC. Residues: CASSQDGSGSYYEQFF.

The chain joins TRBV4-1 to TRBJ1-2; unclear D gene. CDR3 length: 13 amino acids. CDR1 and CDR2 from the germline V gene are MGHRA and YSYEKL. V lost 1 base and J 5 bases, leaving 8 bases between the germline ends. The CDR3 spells CASSQGLGYGYTF. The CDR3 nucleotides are TGCGCCAGCAGCCAAGGTCTGGGGTATGGCTACACCTTC.

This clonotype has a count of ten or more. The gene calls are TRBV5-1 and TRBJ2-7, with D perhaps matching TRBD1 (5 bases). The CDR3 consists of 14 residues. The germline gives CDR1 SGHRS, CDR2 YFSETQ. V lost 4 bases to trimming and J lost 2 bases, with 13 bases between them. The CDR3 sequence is CASSPLTDTYEQYF. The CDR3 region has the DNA TGCGCCAGCAGCCCGCTGACAGACACCTACGAGCAGTACTTC.

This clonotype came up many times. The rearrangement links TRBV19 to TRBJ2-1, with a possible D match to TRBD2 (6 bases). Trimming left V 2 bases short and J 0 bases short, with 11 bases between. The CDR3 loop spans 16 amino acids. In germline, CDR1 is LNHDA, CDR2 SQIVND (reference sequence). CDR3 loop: CASSIRGSGSYNEQFF. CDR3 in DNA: TGTGCCAGTAGTATACGGGGGAGTGGCTCCTACAATGAGCAGTTCTTC.

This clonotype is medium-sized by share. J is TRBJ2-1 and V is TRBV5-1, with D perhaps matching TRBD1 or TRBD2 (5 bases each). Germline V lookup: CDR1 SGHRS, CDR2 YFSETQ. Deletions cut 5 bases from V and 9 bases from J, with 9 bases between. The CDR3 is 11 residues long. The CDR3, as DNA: TGCGCCAGCAGAGTGGGGACTGAGCAGTTCTTC. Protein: CASRVGTEQFF.

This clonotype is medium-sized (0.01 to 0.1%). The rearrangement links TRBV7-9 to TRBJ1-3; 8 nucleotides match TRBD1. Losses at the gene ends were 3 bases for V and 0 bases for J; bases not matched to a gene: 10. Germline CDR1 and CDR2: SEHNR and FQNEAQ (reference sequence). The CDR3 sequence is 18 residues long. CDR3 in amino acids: CASSFPTVDRDSGNTIYF. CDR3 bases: TGTGCCAGCAGCTTTCCGACGGTGGACAGGGACTCTGGAAACACCATATATTTT.

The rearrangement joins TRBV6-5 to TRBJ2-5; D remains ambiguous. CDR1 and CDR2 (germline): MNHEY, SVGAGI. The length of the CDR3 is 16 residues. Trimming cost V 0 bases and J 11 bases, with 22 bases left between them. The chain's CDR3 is CASSYSSGGPPEEQYF. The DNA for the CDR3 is TGTGCCAGCAGTTACTCTTCTGGCGGTCCCCCCGAGGAGCAGTACTTC.

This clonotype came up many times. This CDR3 is CAVQGLAGVDGTDTDTQYF. DNA for the CDR3: TGTGCCGTACAGGGACTAGCGGGAGTGGATGGGACTGACACAGATACGCAGTATTTT. This rearrangement joins TRBV10-3 to TRBJ2-3; TRBD2 agrees at 14 bases. CDR3 size: 19 residues. CDR1 and CDR2 from the germline V gene are ENHRY and SYGVKD. With 11 bases clipped from V and 2 bases from J, the junction kept 18 bases outside the gene matches.

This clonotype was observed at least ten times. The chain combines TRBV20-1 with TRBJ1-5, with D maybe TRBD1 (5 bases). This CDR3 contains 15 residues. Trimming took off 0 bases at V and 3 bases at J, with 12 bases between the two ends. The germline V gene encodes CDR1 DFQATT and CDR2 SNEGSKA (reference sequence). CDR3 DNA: TGCAGTGCTAGAGATCCGGGGGACCTCAATCAGCCCCAGCATTTT. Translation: CSARDPGDLNQPQHF.

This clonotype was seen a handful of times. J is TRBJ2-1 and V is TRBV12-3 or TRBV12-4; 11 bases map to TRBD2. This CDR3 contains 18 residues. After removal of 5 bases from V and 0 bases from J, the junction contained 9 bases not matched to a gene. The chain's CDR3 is CASSLLAGGRGSYNEQFF. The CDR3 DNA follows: TGTGCCAGCAGTCTTCTAGCGGGAGGCCGAGGCTCCTACAATGAGCAGTTCTTC.

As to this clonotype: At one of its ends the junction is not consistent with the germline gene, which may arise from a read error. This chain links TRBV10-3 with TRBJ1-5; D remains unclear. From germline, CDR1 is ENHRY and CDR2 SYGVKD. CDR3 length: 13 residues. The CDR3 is CAVSGREAQPQHF. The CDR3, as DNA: TGTGCCGTCAGTGGGAGAGAGGCTCAGCCCCAGCATTTT.

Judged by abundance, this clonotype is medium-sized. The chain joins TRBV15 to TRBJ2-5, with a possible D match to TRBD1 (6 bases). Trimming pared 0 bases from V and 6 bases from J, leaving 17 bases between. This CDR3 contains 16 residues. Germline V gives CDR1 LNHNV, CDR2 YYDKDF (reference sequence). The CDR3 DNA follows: TGTGCCACCAGCAGAGATTACGAAAACAGGGAAAAGACCCAGTACTTC. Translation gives CATSRDYENREKTQYF.

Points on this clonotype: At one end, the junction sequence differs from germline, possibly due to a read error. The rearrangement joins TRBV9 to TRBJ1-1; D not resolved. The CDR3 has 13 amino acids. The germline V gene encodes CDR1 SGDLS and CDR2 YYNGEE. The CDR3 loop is CASGVERLTEAFF. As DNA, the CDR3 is TGTGCCAGCGGCGTAGAGCGGCTCACTGAAGCTTTCTTT.